The 9 T cell receptor beta chains listed next were all sequenced from one sample in a study of blood T cell repertoires in COVID-19. The data were produced by immunoSEQ multiplex PCR, yet TCRdb's version contains in-frame clones alone and is incomplete. The sample comprises some 250,000 clones, about 86% of which are singletons, and roughly 12% rests with the top ten. Material: peripheral blood. Receptors originate from a woman in her twenties or thirties with COVID-19, enrolled during active disease.

The chain recombines TRBV30 with TRBJ1-6; TRBD1 is a possible D gene (6 bases). The CDR3 spans 13 residues. Trimming removed 5 bases at V and 14 bases at J, with 19 bases between. The germline gives CDR1 GTSNPN, CDR2 SVGIG (reference sequence). CDR3 loop: CAWGQSFVEALHF. For the CDR3, the DNA is TGTGCCTGGGGACAGAGTTTTGTTGAGGCCCTCCACTTT.

The rearrangement joins TRBV5-1 to TRBJ2-3; 7 bases agree with TRBD2. Germline trimming cut 7 bases from V and 0 bases from J; bases unmatched to any gene: 2. Germline loops: CDR1 SGHRS, CDR2 YFSETQ. The CDR3 runs 13 residues. The CDR3 protein is CASGRGSTDTQYF. DNA for the CDR3: TGCGCCAGCGGGCGGGGGAGCACAGATACGCAGTATTTT.

The rearrangement uses TRBV7-9 and TRBJ2-1, with 7 bases identical to TRBD2. The germline V gene encodes CDR1 SEHNR and CDR2 FQNEAQ (reference sequence). The CDR3 loop spans 15 amino acids. With V trimmed by 2 bases and J by 3 bases, 4 bases remained unmatched. CDR3 protein: CASSLSGEGYNEQFF. The DNA of the CDR3 is TGTGCCAGCAGCTTATCGGGGGAGGGCTACAATGAGCAGTTCTTC.

This chain links TRBV5-1 with TRBJ2-3; D remains unclear. Trimming took off 0 bases at V and 4 bases at J, with 9 bases between the two ends. Looked up from germline, CDR1 is SGHRS and CDR2 is YFSETQ. CDR3 length: 14 residues. CDR3 sequence (DNA): TGCGCCAGCAGCTTGGGTGTTTCGGCAGATACGCAGTATTTT. Translated: CASSLGVSADTQYF.

V and J are TRBV5-1 and TRBJ2-5; D is possibly TRBD1 (6 bases). The ends were cut back, 3 bases at V and 4 bases at J, with 22 bases in the middle. Germline assignment: CDR1 SGHRS and CDR2 YFSETQ. The CDR3 sequence is 17 residues long. Here the CDR3 reads CASSSIGSPGHRETQYF. Written as DNA, the CDR3 is TGCGCCAGCAGCTCTATAGGATCACCGGGACATCGAGAGACCCAGTACTTC. Using reference TRBV5-1 and TRBJ2-5 for the parts outside the CDR3, the full variable domain is KAGVTQTPRYLIKTRGQQVTLSCSPISGHRSVSWYQQTPGQGLQFLFEYFSETQRNKGNFPGRFSGRQFSNSRSEMNVSTLELGDSALYLCASSSIGSPGHRETQYFGPGTRLLVL.

This clone was recorded only once. The chain employs TRBV5-1 and TRBJ1-4; D possibly corresponds to TRBD1 (5 bases). V was pared by 2 bases and J by 6 bases, with 8 bases between. The CDR3 loop spans 13 amino acids. Germline CDR1 is SGHRS and CDR2 is YFSETQ. The CDR3 bases are TGCGCCAGCAGCTTAGGGGCGGATGAAAAACTGTTTTTT. This translates into CASSLGADEKLFF. The complete variable domain, with remaining parts taken from reference TRBV5-1 and TRBJ1-4, reads KAGVTQTPRYLIKTRGQQVTLSCSPISGHRSVSWYQQTPGQGLQFLFEYFSETQRNKGNFPGRFSGRQFSNSRSEMNVSTLELGDSALYLCASSLGADEKLFFGSGTQLSVL.

The chain employs TRBV16 and TRBJ1-6; TRBD1 might be the D (5 bases). V was shortened by 6 bases and J by 10 bases, with 22 bases between the two germline ends. CDR3 length: 16 amino acids. The germline V gene encodes CDR1 KGHSY and CDR2 FQNENV. The CDR3 sequence is CASRNTEAGRGSPLHF. Written as DNA, the CDR3 is TGTGCCAGCAGAAACACAGAGGCCGGCCGGGGGTCACCCCTCCACTTT. The variable domain in full, completed from reference TRBV16 and TRBJ1-6, reads GEEVAQTPKHLVRGEGQKAKLYCAPIKGHSYVFWYQQVLKNEFKFLISFQNENVFDETGMPKERFSAKCLPNSPCSLEIQATKLEDSAVYFCASRNTEAGRGSPLHFGNGTRLTVT.

The V gene is TRBV13, the J gene TRBJ2-2, with 9 bases aligning to TRBD1. Germline loops: CDR1 PRHDT, CDR2 FYEKMQ (reference sequence). This CDR3 is built from 16 residues. With 4 bases clipped from V and 7 bases from J, the junction kept 10 bases outside the gene matches. The CDR3 nucleotides are TGTGCCAGCAGCTCCGGGACAGGGAAAGGGTTCGGGGAGCTGTTTTTT. The encoded protein is CASSSGTGKGFGELFF.

V gene TRBV2 combines with J gene TRBJ2-5; 9 bases line up with TRBD1. The CDR3 consists of 13 residues. V was pared by 7 bases and J by 5 bases, with 5 bases of the junction left unmatched. The germline CDR1 and CDR2 sequences are SNHLY and FYNNEI. The CDR3 protein is CASNGQGTETQYF. The CDR3 DNA reads TGTGCCAGCAACGGACAGGGGACGGAGACCCAGTACTTC.